What follows describes a single T cell receptor beta chain. The record originates from a study of blood T cell repertoires in COVID-19. About the research overall: In each case, the material was cDNA or gDNA derived from T cells, B-cell-depleted T cells, or PBMCs.

The method was immunoSEQ multiplex PCR; TCRdb's version includes in-frame clones alone and lacks a portion of them. The sample yields 90,000 to 150,000 clones, around 86% seen once. CDR1 is SGHDT, CDR2 YYEEEE, per germline. The CDR3 has 16 amino acids. Trimming took 2 bases from V and 0 from J, leaving 14 bases between them. This chain uses TRBV5-6 with TRBJ1-1, with D unclear. The TCR comes from a man older than 75 with acute or convalescent COVID-19. The sequencing sample was made of peripheral blood. CDR3 DNA sequence: TGTGCCAGCAGCTTCGGCCCGGGGTCCATGAACACTGAAGCTTTCTTT. This gives the protein CASSFGPGSMNTEAFF. Full variable domain (missing parts from reference TRBV5-6 and TRBJ1-1): DAGVTQSPTHLIKTRGQQVTLRCSPKSGHDTVSWYQQALGQGPQFIFQYYEEEERQRGNFPDRFSGHQFPNYSSELNVNALLLGDSALYLCASSFGPGSMNTEAFFGQGTRLTVV.